What follows describes a single TCR beta chain. Antigen unknown. One end of the junction fails to match germline, which may point to a read error. The CDR3 sequence is 15 residues long. CDR1 SGDLS and CDR2 YYNGEE come from the germline V gene. This sample stems from a study of blood T cells in healthy people across ages. Whole-study results and caveats: From one million sequenced T cells, diversity estimates were lower bounds. Whereas aged donors had fewer naive CD4+ cells, long-lived donors had more of them and higher diversity.

The authors ran a second PCR of about 6 to 11 cycles using a sample-barcoded 5' primer and a J-beta primer mix. MiXCR, applied by TCRdb to the 5' RACE reads, yields one record per CDR3 protein. The table records approximately 1,100,000 distinct CDR3 sequences, 40% to 50% of them present only once. Sequenced: blood. The TCR was taken from a woman in her fifties or sixties in good health. The chain combines TRBV9 with TRBJ2-1; TRBD2 matches at 10 bases. CDR3 residues: CASSVDSGRSHEQFF. For the CDR3, the DNA is TGCGCCAGCAGCGTAGATAGCGGGAGGTCCCATGAGCAGTTCTTC. Full variable domain (outside the CDR3, taken from reference TRBV9 and TRBJ2-1): DSGVTQTPKHLITATGQRVTLRCSPRSGDLSVYWYQQSLDQGLQFLIQYYNGEERAKGNILERFSAQQFPDLHSELNLSSLELGDSALYFCASSVDSGRSHEQFFGPGTRLTVL.